These T cell receptor beta chains were read from a single sample in a study of blood T cell repertoires in COVID-19. Clones were sequenced by immunoSEQ multiplex PCR, and TCRdb holds only the in-frame ones, with some missing. The sample holds hundreds of thousands of clones; more than 75% are singletons and the top ten take 2%. The sequenced material came from PBMCs or T cells enriched from blood (not recorded which). The receptors shown here come from a woman aged 55-69 years in a cohort exposed to, infected with or recovered from COVID-19 (not recorded which). The CDR3 runs from the conserved cysteine through the conserved F or W. The order of the fields is D gene, J gene, clone size, V gene, CDR3 DNA, CDR3 protein. D genes are given only for firm matches. Not all rows give a size; the values are once, few, many and, for expanded clones, a class.

D gene: TRBD1; J gene: TRBJ1-5; clone size: NA; V gene: TRBV2; CDR3 DNA: TGTGCCAGCAGTCCCACAGGGGGAAGTCAGCCCCAGCATTTT; CDR3 protein: CASSPTGGSQPQHF
D gene: NA; J gene: TRBJ2-3; clone size: NA; V gene: TRBV5-1; CDR3 DNA: TGCGCCAGCAGCCACAGGACCCCTAGAACAGATACGCAGTATTTT; CDR3 protein: CASSHRTPRTDTQYF
D gene: NA; J gene: TRBJ1-1; clone size: few; V gene: TRBV7-9; CDR3 DNA: TGTGCCAGCAGCTTACGCACTGAAGCTTTCTTT; CDR3 protein: CASSLRTEAFF
D gene: TRBD2; J gene: TRBJ2-5; clone size: NA; V gene: TRBV7-6; CDR3 DNA: TGTGCCAGCAGCTATAGCGGGAGGGACCAAGAGACCCAGTACTTC; CDR3 protein: CASSYSGRDQETQYF
D gene: NA; J gene: TRBJ1-5; clone size: NA; V gene: TRBV19; CDR3 DNA: TGTGCCAGTAGTAGGGGGCAGCGAGATCAGCCCCAGCATTTT; CDR3 protein: CASSRGQRDQPQHF
D gene: NA; J gene: TRBJ2-7; clone size: few; V gene: TRBV27; CDR3 DNA: TGTGCCAGCAGTAGGGGCCGGCGGTACGAGCAGTACTTC; CDR3 protein: CASSRGRRYEQYF
D gene: NA; J gene: TRBJ1-1; clone size: NA; V gene: TRBV6-5; CDR3 DNA: TGTGCCAGCAGTTACTCGGGGGGGGGCAGGGCTGAAGCTTTCTTT; CDR3 protein: CASSYSGGGRAEAFF
D gene: TRBD2; J gene: TRBJ2-1; clone size: NA; V gene: TRBV11-2; CDR3 DNA: TGTGCCAGCAGCCGCGGACTAGCGGGATGGGGTGAGCAGTTCTTC; CDR3 protein: CASSRGLAGWGEQFF
D gene: NA; J gene: TRBJ2-1; clone size: NA; V gene: TRBV7-9; CDR3 DNA: TGTGCCAGCAGCTTGGCAGGTATTCGTTACAATGAGCAGTTCTTC; CDR3 protein: CASSLAGIRYNEQFF
D gene: TRBD2; J gene: TRBJ2-7; clone size: NA; V gene: TRBV6-2/TRBV6-3; CDR3 DNA: TGTGCCAGCAGTCCCTTAGACCCGGGGAGGGTCGAGCAGTACTTC; CDR3 protein: CASSPLDPGRVEQYF
D gene: NA; J gene: TRBJ1-2; clone size: NA; V gene: TRBV10-2; CDR3 DNA: TGCGCCTCAAGTCATGAGGCGGCCGGTGGCTCTAACTATGGCTACACCTTC; CDR3 protein: CASSHEAAGGSNYGYTF
D gene: NA; J gene: TRBJ1-3; clone size: NA; V gene: TRBV25-1; CDR3 DNA: TGTGCCAGCAGTGAAGGAGGGGCCTCTGGAAACACCATATATTTT; CDR3 protein: CASSEGGASGNTIYF
D gene: TRBD2; J gene: TRBJ2-2; clone size: NA; V gene: TRBV11-2; CDR3 DNA: TGTGCCAGCAGCATTAGACTAGCCGCTACCGGGGAGCTGTTTTTT; CDR3 protein: CASSIRLAATGELFF
D gene: NA; J gene: TRBJ2-1; clone size: NA; V gene: TRBV5-1; CDR3 DNA: TGCGCCAGCAGCTTGGACGGGATTACTGACGATGAGCAGTTCTTC; CDR3 protein: CASSLDGITDDEQFF
D gene: NA; J gene: TRBJ1-3; clone size: NA; V gene: TRBV5-1; CDR3 DNA: TGCGCCAGCAGCTTGGGTGCAGTTGTTGGAAACACCATATATTTT; CDR3 protein: CASSLGAVVGNTIYF
D gene: NA; J gene: TRBJ1-5; clone size: NA; V gene: TRBV19; CDR3 DNA: TGTGCCAGTAGTATAGATACAAGCGGTCAGCCCCAGCATTTT; CDR3 protein: CASSIDTSGQPQHF
D gene: NA; J gene: TRBJ2-3; clone size: once; V gene: TRBV6-1; CDR3 DNA: TGTGCCAGCAGTGAAGACCCCGGGGATACGCAGTATTTT; CDR3 protein: CASSEDPGDTQYF
D gene: TRBD1; J gene: TRBJ1-1; clone size: NA; V gene: TRBV5-4; CDR3 DNA: TGTGCCAGCAGCACGGAGGGACAGGGGCGAACTGAAGCTTTCTTT; CDR3 protein: CASSTEGQGRTEAFF
D gene: NA; J gene: TRBJ2-2; clone size: NA; V gene: TRBV7-8; CDR3 DNA: TGTGCCAGCAGCTTAGTTAGCACTTCGACCACCGGGGAGCTGTTTTTT; CDR3 protein: CASSLVSTSTTGELFF
D gene: TRBD2; J gene: TRBJ2-5; clone size: few; V gene: TRBV19; CDR3 DNA: TGTGCCAGTAGTATACGGACTAGCGGGAGGGGAGGTTTGGAGACCCAGTACTTC; CDR3 protein: CASSIRTSGRGGLETQYF
D gene: NA; J gene: TRBJ2-7; clone size: NA; V gene: TRBV7-2; CDR3 DNA: TGTGCCAGCAGCTTAGGGTGGGGCGGCGGCGGTGGGCAGTACTTC; CDR3 protein: CASSLGWGGGGGQYF
D gene: NA; J gene: TRBJ2-7; clone size: few; V gene: TRBV18; CDR3 DNA: TGTGCCAGCTCACCAGTACGGGACTCCTACGAGCAGTACTTC; CDR3 protein: CASSPVRDSYEQYF
D gene: NA; J gene: TRBJ2-7; clone size: NA; V gene: TRBV7-6; CDR3 DNA: TGTGCCAGCAGCGCGTCCGGTGGTTACGAGCAGTACTTC; CDR3 protein: CASSASGGYEQYF
D gene: NA; J gene: TRBJ1-3; clone size: NA; V gene: TRBV7-6; CDR3 DNA: TGTGCCAGCAGCTTATCCCCCCGTTTCTTCTCTGGAAACACCATATATTTT; CDR3 protein: CASSLSPRFFSGNTIYF